A single T cell receptor (beta chain) is shown here with its context. Its target is not known. This specimen belongs to a study of TIL therapy for anti-PD-1-resistant metastatic lung cancer. Study information: Tumors carried a median 1.5 non-synonymous mutations per megabase.

Study results and caveats: This highly selected cohort may not generalize to typical lung cancer patients.

The libraries were made with immunoSEQ v3. The table came from immunoSEQ multiplex PCR; TCRdb's copy has only in-frame clones and leaves some out. This table holds approximately 97,000 clones, roughly two thirds found once. Time point given: pre-treatment sample, taken before nivolumab and TIL therapy. The tumor samples were excised metastases, mostly pleural nodules or supraclavicular lymph nodes. The CDR3 covers 13 residues. Losses at the gene ends were 5 bases for V and 6 bases for J; bases not matched to a gene: 6. The germline V gene encodes CDR1 MNHNY and CDR2 SVGAGI (reference sequence). The material was tumor tissue, obtained at baseline. The V gene is TRBV6-6, the J gene TRBJ2-7, with 8 positions matching TRBD1. This TCR came from a person aged 25 to 79 with non-small cell lung cancer. The CDR3 loop reads CASSGLTGVEQYF. The CDR3 DNA follows: TGTGCCAGCAGTGGTTTGACAGGGGTCGAGCAGTACTTC.